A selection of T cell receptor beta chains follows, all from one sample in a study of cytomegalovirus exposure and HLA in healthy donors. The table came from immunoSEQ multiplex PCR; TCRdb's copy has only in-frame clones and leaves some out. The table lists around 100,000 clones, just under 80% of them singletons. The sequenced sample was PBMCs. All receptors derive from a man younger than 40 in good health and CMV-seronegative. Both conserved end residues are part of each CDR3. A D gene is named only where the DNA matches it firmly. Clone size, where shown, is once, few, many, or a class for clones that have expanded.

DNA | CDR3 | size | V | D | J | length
TGTGCCAGCAGTTCACCTCCGCGCGAAAAACTGTTTTTT | CASSSPPREKLFF | - | TRBV7-9 | - | TRBJ1-4 | 13
TGTGCCAGCAGCTTGGATGGAGGTAATCAGCCCCAGCATTTT | CASSLDGGNQPQHF | - | TRBV5-4 | - | TRBJ1-5 | 14
TGCAGTGCTATCTTAAACACTGAAGCTTTCTTT | CSAILNTEAFF | - | TRBV20-1 | - | TRBJ1-1 | 11
TGCGCCAGCAGCCCCCCGACAGCTAGCAATCAGCCCCAGCATTTT | CASSPPTASNQPQHF | - | TRBV4-1 | - | TRBJ1-5 | 15
TGTGCCAGCAGCCCCGGGACAGGGATTTTATTTGAGCCCCAGCATTTT | CASSPGTGILFEPQHF | - | TRBV7-9 | TRBD1 | TRBJ1-5 | 16
TGTGCCAGCAGCCATTCGGGACAGGGACACCGGTACTTC | CASSHSGQGHRYF | - | TRBV5-4 | TRBD1 | TRBJ2-7 | 13
TGTGCCAGCAGTGAAGGGGGCGACTACACCTTC | CASSEGGDYTF | - | TRBV27 | TRBD1 | TRBJ1-2 | 11
TGTGCCACCAGCGGAAAAACCGACAGGCCCTATGGCTACACCTTC | CATSGKTDRPYGYTF | - | TRBV15 | - | TRBJ1-2 | 15
TGCGCCAGCAGCCATGACAGGGTACACGGCTACACCTTC | CASSHDRVHGYTF | - | TRBV4-3 | TRBD1 | TRBJ1-2 | 13
TGTGCCAGCAGCCAAGTAGGAGGACAGAGTTATGGCTACACCTTC | CASSQVGGQSYGYTF | - | TRBV14 | - | TRBJ1-2 | 15
TGTGCCATCGAAGCTAGCGGTTCTCTCGGGGAGCAGTACTTC | CAIEASGSLGEQYF | - | TRBV10-3 | TRBD2 | TRBJ2-7 | 14
TGTGCCAGCAGTGAGAACCTAGGAGGCAATCAGCCCCAGCATTTT | CASSENLGGNQPQHF | few | TRBV2 | - | TRBJ1-5 | 15
TGCGCCAGCAGGGGACAGGGCCTTGTTGATGAGCAGTTCTTC | CASRGQGLVDEQFF | few | TRBV5-1 | TRBD1 | TRBJ2-1 | 14
TGCGCCAGCAGCCAAGATGTGGGACAGTCCTACGAGCAGTACTTC | CASSQDVGQSYEQYF | - | TRBV4-3 | TRBD1 | TRBJ2-7 | 15
TGCGCCAGCAGCTGGGGCCCGGCCCAAGAGACCCAGTACTTC | CASSWGPAQETQYF | - | TRBV5-1 | - | TRBJ2-5 | 14